The 29 T cell receptor beta chains reported below all come from one sample, sequenced in a study of T cell changes during pregnancy in multiple sclerosis. Sequenced by immunoSEQ multiplex PCR; TCRdb stores in-frame clones only, minus some. The data hold about 72,000 clones, with 90% to 95% observed a single time. The sequences come from peripheral blood, collected in the third trimester of pregnancy. The receptors were gathered from a female donor in good health, enrolled as a control in a pregnancy study.

V is TRBV4-1 and J is TRBJ2-7; TRBD2 matches at 7 bases. Germline assignment: CDR1 MGHRA and CDR2 YSYEKL. J lost 0 bases, V lost 2 bases, and 7 bases had no gene match. CDR3 length: 16 residues. CDR3 DNA sequence: TGCGCCAGCAGCCAAACAGTGGGGGGGAGCTCCTACGAGCAGTACTTC. The encoded protein is CASSQTVGGSSYEQYF.

J is TRBJ1-1 and V is TRBV7-8; D unresolved. Germline V gene data show CDR1 as SGHVS and CDR2 as FQNEAQ. The CDR3 has 14 amino acids. Trimming took off 4 bases at V and 8 bases at J, with 17 bases between the two ends. The CDR3, as DNA: TGTGCCAGCAGCTCCCCGCGTCCCATTATCGAAGCTTTCTTT. This translates into CASSSPRPIIEAFF.

The sample holds one count of this clone. V and J are TRBV19 and TRBJ1-4, with a tentative D call TRBD1 (6 bases). The CDR3 runs to 16 residues. Trimming left V 5 bases short and J 7 bases short, with 20 bases between. Per the germline V gene, CDR1 is LNHDA and CDR2 is SQIVND (reference sequence). The CDR3 nucleotides are TGTGCCAGTAGTTCGACAGCGGGGGCGGCGGGTGAAAAACTGTTTTTT. Translation gives CASSSTAGAAGEKLFF.

V and J are TRBV19 and TRBJ2-7; D might be TRBD1 (6 bases). The length of the CDR3 is 15 residues. Germline V CDR1 and CDR2: LNHDA, SQIVND (reference sequence). V dropped 6 bases and J dropped 4 bases, with 19 bases sitting between them. CDR3 amino acids: CASSELTGSAYEQYF. The CDR3 DNA reads as TGTGCCAGTAGCGAACTGACAGGATCAGCGTACGAGCAGTACTTC.

The chain employs TRBV5-5 and TRBJ1-2, with 7 bases aligning to TRBD1. CDR1 is SGHKS and CDR2 is YYEKEE in the germline V gene (reference sequence). After removal of 3 bases from V and 10 bases from J, the junction contained 9 bases not matched to a gene. This CDR3 contains 13 residues. CDR3 coding DNA: TGTGCCAGCAGCTCTGGGGACAGATGGGTCTACACCTTC. Translated: CASSSGDRWVYTF. Full variable domain (rest looked up from reference TRBV5-5 and TRBJ1-2): DAGVTQSPTHLIKTRGQQVTLRCSPISGHKSVSWYQQVLGQGPQFIFQYYEKEERGRGNFPDRFSARQFPNYSSELNVNALLLGDSALYLCASSSGDRWVYTFGSGTRLTVV.

The V call is TRBV11-2, the J call TRBJ2-5; TRBD2 matches 13 bases. This CDR3 region has 16 residues. The V gene's germline CDR1 is SGHAT and CDR2 FQNNGV. Trimming took 3 bases from V and 4 from J; bases not matched to a gene: 5. Here the CDR3 reads CASSFQLAGGLETQYF. DNA of the CDR3: TGTGCCAGCAGCTTTCAACTAGCGGGAGGGCTAGAGACCCAGTACTTC.

The count of this clone is one. The CDR3 DNA reads TGTGCCAGCAGCTTCTCGAGTGAGACCCAGTACTTC. Translation gives CASSFSSETQYF. V usage is TRBV11-2 and J usage is TRBJ2-5; no clear D. This CDR3 has 12 residues. Germline loops: CDR1 SGHAT, CDR2 FQNNGV. V was pared by 3 bases and J by 5 bases, with 7 bases between.

This clone has just one count. This chain links TRBV28 with TRBJ1-1; D is unresolved. This CDR3 has 14 amino acids. Germline V gene lookup returns CDR1 MDHEN and CDR2 SYDVKM. V lost 2 bases and J 3 bases, leaving 10 bases between the germline ends. This CDR3 is CASSLVSSYTEAFF. The CDR3 DNA is TGTGCCAGCAGTTTAGTATCCTCGTACACTGAAGCTTTCTTT.

The CDR3 DNA is TGTGCCAGCAGGCTGGCAGCGGGCCCTGCCTACGAGCAGTACTTC. This translates into CASRLAAGPAYEQYF. This chain uses TRBV7-9 with TRBJ2-7; D is possibly TRBD2 (6 bases). This CDR3 contains 15 residues. Trimming removed 6 bases at V and 2 bases at J, with 17 bases between. Per the germline V gene, CDR1 is SEHNR and CDR2 is FQNEAQ (reference sequence). The variable domain in full, with the rest retrieved from reference TRBV7-9 and TRBJ2-7, is DTGVSQNPRHKITKRGQNVTFRCDPISEHNRLYWYRQTLGQGPEFLTYFQNEAQLEKSRLLSDRFSAERPKGSFSTLEIQRTEQGDSAMYLCASRLAAGPAYEQYFGPGTRLTVT.

This chain links TRBV5-1 with TRBJ2-5, with 8 bases lining up with TRBD1. This CDR3 is built from 14 residues. The germline gives CDR1 SGHRS, CDR2 YFSETQ. With 5 bases clipped from V and 1 base from J, the junction kept 4 bases outside the gene matches. This chain's CDR3 is CASSRTGRQETQYF. The CDR3 DNA follows: TGCGCCAGCAGTAGGACAGGGCGCCAAGAGACCCAGTACTTC.

The chain carries TRBV2 and TRBJ2-1; 11 bases match TRBD1. J lost 5 bases, V lost 5 bases, and 5 bases had no gene match. The V gene's germline CDR1 is SNHLY and CDR2 FYNNEI. CDR3 length: 15 residues. Here the CDR3 DNA reads TGTGCCAGCAGTTTGGGACAGGGGGTGAACAATGAGCAGTTCTTC. Its protein product is CASSLGQGVNNEQFF. Combining the CDR3 with reference TRBV2 and TRBJ2-1 gives the whole variable domain EPEVTQTPSHQVTQMGQEVILRCVPISNHLYFYWYRQILGQKVEFLVSFYNNEISEKSEIFDDQFSVERPDGSNFTLKIRSTKLEDSAMYFCASSLGQGVNNEQFFGPGTRLTVL.

The rearrangement links TRBV19 to TRBJ1-4, with D possibly being TRBD1 (5 bases). The V end was cut by 5 bases, the J end by 4 bases, with 14 bases between. This CDR3 is built from 15 residues. Germline V gives CDR1 LNHDA, CDR2 SQIVND (reference sequence). The CDR3 spells CASSVSGNINEKLFF. DNA of the CDR3: TGTGCCAGTAGTGTCTCAGGGAATATTAATGAAAAACTGTTTTTT.

The chain recombines TRBV28 with TRBJ2-1; 8 bases line up with TRBD2. After removal of 1 base from V and 16 bases from J, the junction contained 6 bases not matched to a gene. This CDR3 has 12 residues. The germline gives CDR1 MDHEN, CDR2 SYDVKM. Written as DNA, the CDR3 is TGTGCCAGCAGTTTATACCGGGAGGGCCCATTCTTC. The encoded protein is CASSLYREGPFF.

The V and J genes are TRBV7-9 and TRBJ1-2; D remains ambiguous. CDR1 and CDR2 from the germline V gene are SEHNR and FQNEAQ (reference sequence). V lost 1 base and J lost 6, with 12 bases in between. This CDR3 is 14 amino acids long. This CDR3 reads CASSLVLPNHGYTF. In DNA, the CDR3 is TGTGCCAGCAGCTTAGTACTTCCAAACCATGGCTACACCTTC.

The chain couples TRBV4-1 to TRBJ1-2, with 8 bases fitting TRBD1. Looked up from germline, CDR1 is MGHRA and CDR2 is YSYEKL. Trimming cost V 0 bases and J 7 bases; bases outside gene matches: 10. This CDR3 region has 16 residues. CDR3 sequence (DNA): TGCGCCAGCAGCCAAGATGGGACAGACAGGGGCGGTGGCTACACCTTC. It encodes CASSQDGTDRGGGYTF.

V usage is TRBV5-1 and J usage is TRBJ2-3; TRBD2 agrees at 11 bases. V dropped 4 bases and J dropped 6; count of bases not matched to a gene: 7. This CDR3 is 15 amino acids long. Per germline, CDR1 SGHRS and CDR2 YFSETQ. Here the CDR3 DNA reads TGCGCCAGCAGCCTGACTAGCGGGGACGCGGATACGCAGTATTTT. This encodes CASSLTSGDADTQYF.

The chain employs TRBV9 and TRBJ1-1, with D uncertain. The CDR3 consists of 15 residues. V shed 3 bases and J shed 5 bases, with 17 bases lying between them. Per the germline V gene, CDR1 is SGDLS and CDR2 is YYNGEE. The CDR3 is CASSARSGLGTEAFF. CDR3 coding DNA: TGTGCCAGCAGCGCCCGCTCGGGGTTAGGGACTGAAGCTTTCTTT.

In this sample, this clone turned up a few times. The genes are TRBV5-1 and TRBJ1-6; 7 bases fit TRBD1. The germline gives CDR1 SGHRS, CDR2 YFSETQ. With 4 bases clipped from V and 8 bases from J, the junction kept 9 bases outside the gene matches. The CDR3 has 15 residues. The CDR3 sequence is CASSTETGNYSPLHF. CDR3 nucleotide sequence: TGCGCCAGCAGCACCGAGACAGGGAATTATTCACCCCTCCACTTT. Full variable domain (missing parts from reference TRBV5-1 and TRBJ1-6): KAGVTQTPRYLIKTRGQQVTLSCSPISGHRSVSWYQQTPGQGLQFLFEYFSETQRNKGNFPGRFSGRQFSNSRSEMNVSTLELGDSALYLCASSTETGNYSPLHFGNGTRLTVT.

The chain combines TRBV19 with TRBJ2-1; D is uncertain. V was clipped by 3 bases and J by 8 bases, with 11 bases between them. Germline-derived CDR1 and CDR2 are LNHDA and SQIVND (reference sequence). This CDR3 region has 13 residues. In DNA form, the CDR3 reads TGTGCCAGTAGTATTGGTGGCCCCGATGAGCAGTTCTTC. It codes for CASSIGGPDEQFF.

This chain connects TRBV6-7 to TRBJ1-2; 8 nucleotides agree with TRBD1. TRBV6-7 is filed as an ORF, its function uncertain. V shed 10 bases, J shed 0 bases, and the junction held 13 bases outside the gene matches. The CDR3 runs 16 residues. The CDR3: CAKSDRGTSTNYGYTF. As DNA, the CDR3 is TGTGCCAAGAGCGACAGGGGAACGTCGACTAACTATGGCTACACCTTC.

The chain couples TRBV30 to TRBJ2-7; the match to TRBD2 covers 11 bases. CDR3 size: 14 residues. Trimming at V came to 4 bases and at J to 2 bases, leaving 4 bases not matched to a gene. CDR1 GTSNPN and CDR2 SVGIG come from the germline V gene (reference sequence). In DNA, the CDR3 is TGTGCCTGGAAGATAGCGGGAGGGCCCTACGAGCAGTACTTC. The encoded protein is CAWKIAGGPYEQYF.

The chain joins TRBV25-1 to TRBJ2-3, with a tentative D call TRBD1 (6 bases). V shed 4 bases and J shed 4 bases, with 24 bases lying between them. This CDR3 spans 18 amino acids. Germline V gene data show CDR1 as MGHDK and CDR2 as SYGVNS. The CDR3: CASSGPRHRVTGADTQYF. DNA of the CDR3: TGTGCCAGCAGTGGACCCCGGCACAGGGTAACGGGTGCAGATACGCAGTATTTT.

The chain recombines TRBV6-5 with TRBJ1-1, with 9 bases lining up with TRBD1. Trimming took 2 bases from V and 1 from J; bases not matched to a gene: 5. This CDR3 is 16 amino acids long. Germline V gives CDR1 MNHEY, CDR2 SVGAGI. CDR3 loop: CASSYGGTGQNTEAFF. Written as DNA, the CDR3 is TGTGCCAGCAGTTACGGGGGGACAGGGCAGAACACTGAAGCTTTCTTT.

As regards this clone: Other nucleotide sequences from this sample produce the same CDR3. The gene calls are TRBV6-5 and TRBJ1-2, with no clear D. This CDR3 comprises 14 residues. Germline assignment: CDR1 MNHEY and CDR2 SVGAGI. V was cut by 0 bases and J by 2 bases, with 7 bases left in between. The CDR3 loop reads CASSYSGVNYGYTF. For the CDR3, the DNA is TGTGCCAGCAGTTACTCGGGAGTCAACTATGGCTACACCTTC.

CDR3 residues: CASSPGQAYNEQFF. The DNA for the CDR3 is TGTGCCAGCTCACCTGGACAGGCCTACAATGAGCAGTTCTTC. V gene TRBV18 combines with J gene TRBJ2-1; TRBD1 aligns across 7 bases. This CDR3 spans 14 amino acids. Per the germline V gene, CDR1 is KGHSH and CDR2 is LQKENI. V shed 3 bases and J 2 bases; nucleotides not matched to a gene: 1. Combining the CDR3 with reference TRBV18 and TRBJ2-1 gives the whole variable domain NAGVMQNPRHLVRRRGQEARLRCSPMKGHSHVYWYRQLPEEGLKFMVYLQKENIIDESGMPKERFSAEFPKEGPSILRIQQVVRGDSAAYFCASSPGQAYNEQFFGPGTRLTVL.

This chain joins TRBV7-6 and TRBJ1-6; possibly TRBD1 for D (5 bases). The CDR3 covers 15 residues. Trimming cost V 3 bases and J 5 bases, with 11 bases left between them. Germline loops: CDR1 SGHVS, CDR2 FNYEAQ. DNA for the CDR3: TGTGCCAGCAGCTTCAGCGTAGGGGATAATTCACCCCTCCACTTT. Protein sequence: CASSFSVGDNSPLHF.

The chain uses TRBV6-5 and TRBJ1-5, with 8 bases lining up with TRBD1. The CDR3 has 15 amino acids. Per the germline V gene, CDR1 is MNHEY and CDR2 is SVGAGI. The J segment lost 5 bases and the V segment lost 6 bases, leaving 9 bases of the junction unmatched. The CDR3 DNA follows: TGTGCCAGCAGCCGAATATCAGGGGGCTATCAGCCCCAGCATTTT. Translated, it gives CASSRISGGYQPQHF.

The genes are TRBV6-5 and TRBJ1-2; a weak D match, TRBD1 (6 bases). Looked up from germline, CDR1 is MNHEY and CDR2 is SVGAGI. Trimming removed 6 bases from V and 8 bases from J, with 19 bases in between. The CDR3 contains 14 residues. This CDR3 reads CASRLPRGAGGYTF. Written as DNA, the CDR3 is TGTGCCAGCAGACTCCCCCGGGGGGCGGGCGGCTACACCTTC.

This clone was detected a few times. Written as DNA, the CDR3 is TGTGCCAGCAGTCTAGCGCGCTCCGCCGCTTTCTTT. Its translation: CASSLARSAAFF. The gene calls are TRBV5-4 and TRBJ1-1; the D is unclear. This CDR3 is 12 amino acids long. Trimming cost V 5 bases and J 11 bases, with 16 bases left between them. Looked up from germline, CDR1 is SGHNT and CDR2 is YYREEE (reference sequence). The variable domain in full, completed from reference TRBV5-4 and TRBJ1-1, reads ETGVTQSPTHLIKTRGQQVTLRCSSQSGHNTVSWYQQALGQGPQFIFQYYREEENGRGNFPPRFSGLQFPNYSSELNVNALELDDSALYLCASSLARSAAFFGQGTRLTVV.